Listed here are 19 T cell receptor beta chains from one sample, sequenced in a study of cytomegalovirus exposure and HLA in healthy donors. This PCR relied on a set of 60 Vbeta primers and 13 Jbeta primers. Data came from immunoSEQ multiplex PCR; TCRdb stores just in-frame clones and leaves some out. The table shows roughly 250,000 clones, with roughly 81% occurring only once. The sequencing sample was made of PBMCs. These receptors were collected from a woman aged 40-49 years in good health and CMV-seropositive.

This chain connects TRBV9 to TRBJ2-2, with 7 bases identical to TRBD2. From germline, CDR1 is SGDLS and CDR2 YYNGEE. V dropped 5 bases and J dropped 0; count of bases not matched to a gene: 4. CDR3 length equals 15 residues. This CDR3 is CASRYGGTNTGELFF. CDR3 DNA: TGTGCCAGCAGGTACGGGGGGACGAACACCGGGGAGCTGTTTTTT. Full variable domain (outside the CDR3, taken from reference TRBV9 and TRBJ2-2): DSGVTQTPKHLITATGQRVTLRCSPRSGDLSVYWYQQSLDQGLQFLIQYYNGEERAKGNILERFSAQQFPDLHSELNLSSLELGDSALYFCASRYGGTNTGELFFGEGSRLTVL.

The chain combines TRBV5-1 with TRBJ2-1; D might be TRBD2 (6 bases). Germline V gene lookup returns CDR1 SGHRS and CDR2 YFSETQ. This CDR3 is 14 amino acids long. Trimming pared 0 bases from V and 5 bases from J, leaving 9 bases between. The CDR3 nucleotides are TGCGCCAGCAGCTTGGCAGTAGCGGACAATGAGCAGTTCTTC. Protein: CASSLAVADNEQFF.

The gene calls are TRBV29-1 and TRBJ1-2; the match to TRBD1 covers 11 bases. V lost 0 bases, J lost 7 bases, and 10 bases stayed unmatched. The CDR3 loop spans 16 amino acids. CDR1 is SQVTM, CDR2 ANQGSEA, per germline. The CDR3 is CSVEDLSGTGGGGYTF. The CDR3 DNA follows: TGCAGCGTTGAAGATCTGTCCGGGACAGGGGGTGGTGGCTACACCTTC.

This chain joins TRBV4-3 and TRBJ1-1, with 9 bases identical to TRBD1. In germline, CDR1 is LGHNA, CDR2 YSLEER. This CDR3 region has 15 residues. J lost 1 base, V lost 2 bases, and 2 bases had no gene match. The DNA for the CDR3 is TGCGCCAGCAGCCAAATGGGACAGGGGAACACTGAAGCTTTCTTT. Translated, it gives CASSQMGQGNTEAFF.

The chain links TRBV27 to TRBJ2-5; D is perhaps TRBD1 (6 bases). The end of the DNA aligns better with TRBJ2-7, so the J call may be wrong. Germline V gene lookup returns CDR1 MNHEY and CDR2 SMNVEV (reference sequence). The CDR3 has 14 residues. CDR3 region: CASSFKGGPYEQYF. In nucleotides, the CDR3 is TGTGCCAGCAGTTTTAAAGGGGGTCCCTACGAGCAGTACTTC.

The rearrangement uses TRBV9 and TRBJ2-1, with 7 bases fitting TRBD1. This CDR3 comprises 15 residues. CDR1 is SGDLS, CDR2 YYNGEE, per germline. V shed 4 bases, J shed 2 bases, and the junction held 6 bases outside the gene matches. The CDR3 is CASSPQGETYNEQFF. The CDR3 bases are TGTGCCAGCAGCCCGCAGGGGGAAACCTACAATGAGCAGTTCTTC. The variable domain in full, completed from reference TRBV9 and TRBJ2-1, reads DSGVTQTPKHLITATGQRVTLRCSPRSGDLSVYWYQQSLDQGLQFLIQYYNGEERAKGNILERFSAQQFPDLHSELNLSSLELGDSALYFCASSPQGETYNEQFFGPGTRLTVL.

This clone was found once. The chain has TRBV29-1 and TRBJ1-1; 10 bases align to TRBD1. The V segment lost 3 bases and the J segment 10 bases; nucleotides outside the gene matches: 11. The CDR3 totals 14 residues. Germline V CDR1 and CDR2: SQVTM, ANQGSEA. CDR3: CSVDGQGVFSGAFF. For the CDR3, the DNA is TGCAGCGTTGACGGACAGGGGGTCTTTTCCGGAGCTTTCTTT.

The chain recombines TRBV18 with TRBJ2-7; 9 nucleotides line up with TRBD2. Losses at the gene ends were 5 bases for V and 2 bases for J; bases not matched to a gene: 4. This CDR3 has 14 amino acids. From germline, CDR1 is KGHSH and CDR2 LQKENI. The DNA for the CDR3 is TGTGCCAGCTCAGCCGGACTAGCGCCCTACGAGCAGTACTTC. Amino acids: CASSAGLAPYEQYF.

This chain joins TRBV29-1 and TRBJ2-7; perhaps TRBD1 as D (5 bases). CDR3 length: 13 residues. Germline values: CDR1 SQVTM, CDR2 ANQGSEA. V lost 4 bases, J lost 3 bases, and 13 bases lay in between. CDR3 coding DNA: TGCAGCGTTGTAGTAGACAGACTCTACGAGCAGTACTTC. This translates into CSVVVDRLYEQYF.

The CDR3 nucleotides read TGTGCCAGCACCCAGGGACTAGCGAACTCCTACAATGAGCAGTTCTTC. Its protein is CASTQGLANSYNEQFF. This chain connects TRBV5-8 to TRBJ2-1, with 10 bases aligning to TRBD2. The CDR3 totals 16 residues. Trimming cost V 6 bases and J 0 bases; bases outside gene matches: 6. The germline CDR1 and CDR2 sequences are SGHTS and YDEGEE.

The chain joins TRBV5-4 to TRBJ2-7, with TRBD2 matching 11 bases. After removal of 4 bases from V and 11 bases from J, the junction contained 11 bases not matched to a gene. The CDR3 length is 14 residues. Germline values: CDR1 SGHNT, CDR2 YYREEE (reference sequence). The CDR3 bases are TGTGCCAGCAGCCTCTCTAGCGGGAGGTCCCTGGAGTACTTC. Its translation: CASSLSSGRSLEYF.

The J gene is TRBJ2-6, the V gene TRBV23-1; 7 bases map to TRBD2. TRBV23-1 is noted as an ORF with a role that remains uncertain. V gave up 0 bases and J gave up 0 bases; unmatched junction bases: 5. This CDR3 contains 18 residues. For the CDR3, the DNA is TGCGCCAGCAGTCAATCGGCAGGGAGGGTCTCTGGGGCCAACGTCCTGACTTTC. Protein sequence: CASSQSAGRVSGANVLTF.

This clone appeared a single time. The genes are TRBV7-2 and TRBJ2-3; D might be TRBD2 (6 bases). The CDR3 extends over 14 amino acids. V shed 3 bases and J shed 4 bases, with 11 bases lying between them. Germline lookup yields CDR1 SGHTA and CDR2 FQGNSA. CDR3 coding DNA: TGTGCCAGCAGCTTCTCGACTAGTTCAGATACGCAGTATTTT. Its protein is CASSFSTSSDTQYF.

The rearrangement links TRBV4-3 to TRBJ2-7; D is possibly TRBD2 (6 bases). The CDR3 contains 17 residues. V lost 1 base to trimming and J lost 1 base, with 17 bases between them. Germline CDR1 is LGHNA and CDR2 is YSLEER. The CDR3: CASSQGGSGRISYEQYF. The CDR3, as DNA: TGCGCCAGCAGCCAAGGGGGCTCAGGGAGGATTTCCTACGAGCAGTACTTC.

The chain combines TRBV27 with TRBJ2-2; D gene unclear. The germline V gene has CDR1 MNHEY and CDR2 SMNVEV (reference sequence). Between the trimmed V and J ends, which lost 5 bases and 0 bases, there was a span of 16 bases. The CDR3 runs to 17 residues. CDR3 bases: TGTGCCAGCAGTCCCAGTATGCGACAAGCGAACACCGGGGAGCTGTTTTTT. This translates into CASSPSMRQANTGELFF.

V gene TRBV5-1 combines with J gene TRBJ1-1, with D hard to call. The germline V and J ends were trimmed by 4 bases and 3 bases, with 16 bases remaining between them. CDR1 is SGHRS, CDR2 YFSETQ, per germline. CDR3 size: 15 residues. The CDR3 protein is CASSRPPVRDTEAFF. The CDR3 bases are TGCGCCAGCAGCAGACCCCCCGTCCGGGACACTGAAGCTTTCTTT.

V usage is TRBV30 and J usage is TRBJ1-1, with D tentatively TRBD1 (6 bases). V lost 5 bases and J 1 base, leaving 14 bases between the germline ends. This CDR3 is 14 amino acids long. Germline V gives CDR1 GTSNPN, CDR2 SVGIG (reference sequence). CDR3 region: CAWGGEGPNTEAFF. DNA of the CDR3: TGTGCCTGGGGGGGCGAGGGCCCGAACACTGAAGCTTTCTTT.

The chain recombines TRBV5-1 with TRBJ2-2; tentative D call: TRBD2 (5 bases). The CDR3 covers 16 residues. Germline CDR1 is SGHRS and CDR2 is YFSETQ. Trimming shortened V by 2 bases and J by 6 bases, and 17 bases separated the two germline ends. This CDR3 is CASSFPSGQRAGELFF. The CDR3, as DNA: TGCGCCAGCAGCTTCCCCAGCGGCCAAAGGGCCGGGGAGCTGTTTTTT.

The chain joins TRBV12-5 to TRBJ2-2; weak D call: TRBD2 (5 bases). This CDR3 spans 13 amino acids. CDR1 is LGHNT and CDR2 is FRNRAP in the germline V gene. The germline V and J ends were trimmed by 5 bases and 6 bases, with 10 bases remaining between them. DNA for the CDR3: TGTGCTAGTGGTGGGGAAGCGGCCGGGGAGCTGTTTTTT. It yields the protein CASGGEAAGELFF.